This T cell receptor (beta chain) was identified during a study of CD4 T cells in relation to SARS-CoV-2 and coronaviruses. Study background: TCR beta CDR3s were sequenced after 10-day antigen culture of PBMCs. The negative reference was HIV-1 Nef peptide pool or peptide-free culture.

Sequencing used immunoSEQ multiplex PCR; TCRdb keeps in-frame clones, though not all of them. The sample records 20,000 or so clones, approximately 75% being singletons. CD4+ T cells from unexposed donors were obtained before the COVID-19 pandemic (2011-2018). CD4+ T cells were isolated from the cells after 10 days of culture. Unexposed-donor CD4+ T cells were probed with SARS-CoV-2 S/N and four cold-coronavirus spikes, cells permitting. Notes on this clone: Its cognate antigen is unknown. The limits of the CDR3 on the DNA are not certain, so only TCRdb's listed CDR3 is given.

This receptor was identified in a human donor in good health. The material sequenced was CD4+ T cells from PBMCs, cultured in vitro.

The CDR3 loop reads CASTSGGTEKLFF. The gene calls are TRBV2 and TRBJ1-4. The CDR3 has 13 amino acids, counting both end residues. CDR1 is SNHLY and CDR2 is FYNNEI in the germline V gene.